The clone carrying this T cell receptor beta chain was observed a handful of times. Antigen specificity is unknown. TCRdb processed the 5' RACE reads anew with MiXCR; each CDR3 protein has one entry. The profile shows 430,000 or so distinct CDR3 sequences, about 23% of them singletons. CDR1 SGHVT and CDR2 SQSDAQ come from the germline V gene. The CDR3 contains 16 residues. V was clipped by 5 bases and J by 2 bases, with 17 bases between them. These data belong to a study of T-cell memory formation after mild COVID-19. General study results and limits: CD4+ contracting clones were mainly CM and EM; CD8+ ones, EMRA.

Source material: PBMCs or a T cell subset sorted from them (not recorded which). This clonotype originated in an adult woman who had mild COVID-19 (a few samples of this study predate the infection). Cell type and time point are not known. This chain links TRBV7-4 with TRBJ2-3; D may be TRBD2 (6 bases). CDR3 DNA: TGTGCCAGCAGCCTTAGAGGGGACTTCGACACAGATACGCAGTATTTT. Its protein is CASSLRGDFDTDTQYF. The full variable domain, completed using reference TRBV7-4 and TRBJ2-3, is GAGVSQSPRYKVAKRGRDVALRCDSISGHVTLYWYRQTLGQGSEVLTYSQSDAQRDKSGRPSGRFSAERPERSVSTLKIQRTEQGDSAVYLCASSLRGDFDTDTQYFGPGTRLTVL.